Below are 30 T cell receptor beta chains sequenced from a single sample in a study of control samples from healthy donors and cancer patients. TCRdb's table, derived via immunoSEQ multiplex PCR, lists solely in-frame clones and lacks some. This sample carries about 120,000 clones, approximately 92% of them seen once, and the ten largest clones take approximately 2%. Sequenced sample: blood. The receptor source for this set is a woman aged 45-65 years in good health.

The chain employs TRBV4-2 and TRBJ2-7; 12 bases match TRBD2. This CDR3 has 17 amino acids. V lost 1 base and J lost 4; bases outside the gene matches: 8. Germline CDR1 reads LGHNA; CDR2 reads YNFKEQ. The CDR3 here is CASSQVLSSGRVYEQYF. As DNA, the CDR3 is TGTGCCAGCAGCCAAGTTCTCTCTAGCGGGAGGGTATACGAGCAGTACTTC.

This chain connects TRBV10-2 to TRBJ1-5; 10 positions match TRBD1. Germline CDR1 and CDR2: WSHSY and SAAADI. V shed 5 bases and J 5 bases; nucleotides not matched to a gene: 3. The CDR3 contains 14 residues. The CDR3 here is CASSRGQGDQPQHF. For the CDR3, the DNA is TGCGCCAGCAGTCGAGGACAGGGGGATCAGCCCCAGCATTTT.

With respect to this clone: Other DNA sequences within the sample encode an identical CDR3. This chain connects TRBV5-5 to TRBJ1-3; D might be TRBD1 (6 bases). Trimming took off 4 bases at V and 9 bases at J, with 14 bases between the two ends. Germline CDR1 SGHKS, CDR2 YYEKEE (reference sequence). The CDR3 runs 13 residues. This CDR3 reads CASSPGTFGTIYF. Here the CDR3 DNA reads TGTGCCAGCAGCCCCGGGACATTTGGCACCATATATTTT.

The chain has TRBV2 and TRBJ1-1; possibly TRBD1 for D (5 bases). Germline CDR1 is SNHLY and CDR2 is FYNNEI. The V end lost 6 bases, the J end lost 0 bases, and 11 bases lay between the germline ends. This CDR3 comprises 14 residues. For the CDR3, the DNA is TGTGCCAGCAGGGCTAGGGGTATGAACACTGAAGCTTTCTTT. Protein sequence: CASRARGMNTEAFF.

The chain is built from TRBV15 and TRBJ2-7, with TRBD2 matching over 12 bases. The CDR3 runs 20 residues. Germline assignment: CDR1 LNHNV and CDR2 YYDKDF (reference sequence). Trimming removed 1 base from V and 3 bases from J; junction bases left unmatched: 16. CDR3 sequence: CATSRGAEAGLAGIHYEQYF. CDR3 in DNA: TGTGCCACCAGCAGAGGAGCGGAAGCAGGACTAGCGGGGATCCACTACGAGCAGTACTTC.

This CDR3 reads CATSNLGTLHSGNTIYF. The CDR3 DNA sequence: TGTGCCACCAGCAATCTCGGGACGTTACACTCTGGAAACACCATATATTTT. The chain has TRBV24-1 and TRBJ1-3; possible D gene TRBD1, 5 bases. The CDR3 is 17 amino acids. Germline V gives CDR1 KGHDR, CDR2 SFDVKD. The V gene lost 7 bases and the J gene lost 0 bases, with 18 bases spanning the gap.

The rearrangement links TRBV25-1 to TRBJ1-2; 7 bases are a match to TRBD1. V gave up 1 base and J gave up 6 bases; unmatched junction bases: 2. CDR3 length: 13 amino acids. The germline gives CDR1 MGHDK, CDR2 SYGVNS. As DNA, the CDR3 is TGTGCCAGCAGTGAATCTACAGGGGATGGCTACACCTTC. Translating it yields CASSESTGDGYTF.

The V call is TRBV28, the J call TRBJ2-1; D not resolved. Trimming pared 6 bases from V and 7 bases from J, leaving 10 bases between. Germline CDR1 reads MDHEN; CDR2 reads SYDVKM. The CDR3 has 12 residues. CDR3: CASRASSNEQFF. CDR3 nucleotide sequence: TGTGCCAGCAGGGCAAGTTCGAATGAGCAGTTCTTC.

V is TRBV6-5 and J is TRBJ2-2; TRBD1 aligns across 9 bases. The CDR3 is 14 amino acids. CDR1 and CDR2 (germline): MNHEY, SVGAGI. The trim removed 6 bases at V and 6 bases at J, leaving 5 bases unmatched. DNA of the CDR3: TGTGCCAGCAGGGTAAACAGGGGGCCCGGGGAGCTGTTTTTT. Translation gives CASRVNRGPGELFF.

The chain links TRBV11-3 to TRBJ2-2; D unresolved. The CDR3 has 13 amino acids. The germline V and J ends were trimmed by 6 bases and 7 bases, with 12 bases remaining between them. The germline gives CDR1 SGHNT, CDR2 YENEEA. The CDR3 region has the DNA TGTGCCAGCAGTCAACCAGAGGTCGGGGAGCTGTTTTTT. Translated, it gives CASSQPEVGELFF. Combining the CDR3 with reference TRBV11-3 and TRBJ2-2 gives the whole variable domain EAGVVQSPRYKIIEKKQPVAFWCNPISGHNTLYWYLQNLGQGPELLIRYENEEAVDDSQLPKDRFSAERLKGVDSTLKIQPAELGDSAVYLCASSQPEVGELFFGEGSRLTVL.

The chain is built from TRBV10-2 and TRBJ2-5, with unresolved D. V was shortened by 3 bases and J by 7 bases, with 3 bases between the two germline ends. CDR3 length: 10 amino acids. Germline V CDR1 and CDR2: WSHSY, SAAADI. CDR3 nucleotides: TGCGCCAGCAGTGAAGGGACCCAGTACTTC. Residues: CASSEGTQYF.

This sequence joins TRBV5-4 and TRBJ1-2, with D unclear. V was cut by 4 bases and J by 6 bases, with 10 bases left in between. Germline lookup yields CDR1 SGHNT and CDR2 YYREEE (reference sequence). The CDR3 loop spans 12 amino acids. CDR3 bases: TGTGCCAGCAGCCCCTCGATAGATGGCTACACCTTC. As protein: CASSPSIDGYTF.

The chain recombines TRBV6-1 with TRBJ1-2; perhaps TRBD1 as D (5 bases). V was pared by 2 bases and J by 5 bases, with 12 bases between. The CDR3 length is 14 residues. CDR1 is MNHNS, CDR2 SASEGT, per germline. The DNA of the CDR3 is TGTGCCAGCAGTGAACGGGGCAGGAGTTATGGCTACACCTTC. Protein: CASSERGRSYGYTF.

A few counts support this clone. The chain links TRBV2 to TRBJ1-5, with 9 bases fitting TRBD1. Trimming removed 5 bases from V and 6 bases from J; junction bases left unmatched: 14. CDR1 and CDR2 from the germline V gene are SNHLY and FYNNEI. CDR3 length equals 17 residues. CDR3 residues: CASSSGGGQGRGQPQHF. CDR3 sequence (DNA): TGTGCCAGCAGTTCAGGGGGGGGACAGGGTCGAGGTCAGCCCCAGCATTTT.

The gene calls are TRBV19 and TRBJ2-3, with D uncertain. Germline lookup yields CDR1 LNHDA and CDR2 SQIVND (reference sequence). V lost 3 bases to trimming and J lost 5 bases, with 3 bases between them. The CDR3 totals 11 residues. CDR3 amino acids: CASSILDTQYF. DNA for the CDR3: TGTGCCAGTAGTATTTTAGATACGCAGTATTTT. Full variable domain (remainder filled in from reference TRBV19 and TRBJ2-3): DGGITQSPKYLFRKEGQNVTLSCEQNLNHDAMYWYRQDPGQGLRLIYYSQIVNDFQKGDIAEGYSVSREKKESFPLTVTSAQKNPTAFYLCASSILDTQYFGPGTRLTVL.

This rearrangement joins TRBV5-1 to TRBJ2-7; D remains ambiguous. Germline V CDR1 and CDR2: SGHRS, YFSETQ. Trimming cost V 2 bases and J 3 bases, with 9 bases left between them. This CDR3 region has 13 residues. CDR3 in DNA: TGCGCCAGCAGCTTCCCTGAGAACTACGAGCAGTACTTC. The encoded protein is CASSFPENYEQYF. Using reference TRBV5-1 and TRBJ2-7 for the parts outside the CDR3, the full variable domain is KAGVTQTPRYLIKTRGQQVTLSCSPISGHRSVSWYQQTPGQGLQFLFEYFSETQRNKGNFPGRFSGRQFSNSRSEMNVSTLELGDSALYLCASSFPENYEQYFGPGTRLTVT.

The chain combines TRBV28 with TRBJ2-1; the match to TRBD2 covers 16 bases. Germline V CDR1 and CDR2: MDHEN, SYDVKM. Unmatched junction bases numbered 5, after V lost 5 bases and J lost 10 bases. The length of the CDR3 is 15 residues. The CDR3 nucleotides are TGTGCCAGCAGTCCCGGGACTAGCGGGAGGGGGGAGCAGTTCTTC. It is translated as CASSPGTSGRGEQFF.

This clone was counted once. The chain links TRBV28 to TRBJ1-2, with D possibly TRBD1 on 5 matching bases. The CDR3 sequence is 15 residues long. The germline V and J ends were trimmed by 7 bases and 8 bases, with 23 bases remaining between them. Germline V CDR1 and CDR2: MDHEN, SYDVKM. Written as DNA, the CDR3 is TGTGCCAGCACCCCCGGGACTTTGCTCTTAGGGGGCTACACCTTC. Its translation is CASTPGTLLLGGYTF.

Note on this clone: This CDR3 is also generated by other DNA sequences in the sample. The chain couples TRBV12-3 or TRBV12-4 to TRBJ1-5; D may be TRBD1 (5 bases). V was trimmed by 3 bases and J by 4 bases, leaving 7 bases between them. The CDR3 sequence is 13 residues long. CDR3 sequence: CASSFSGNQPQHF. CDR3 nucleotide sequence: TGTGCCAGCAGTTTTTCAGGGAATCAGCCCCAGCATTTT.

Only one count was recorded for this clone. The rearrangement uses TRBV19 and TRBJ1-1; D gene uncertain. V was clipped by 2 bases and J by 6 bases, with 10 bases between them. Germline V lookup: CDR1 LNHDA, CDR2 SQIVND (reference sequence). This CDR3 has 13 amino acids. This CDR3 reads CASSINLNSEAFF. CDR3 DNA: TGTGCCAGTAGTATAAACCTAAATTCTGAAGCTTTCTTT.

J is TRBJ2-1 and V is TRBV2, with a tentative D call TRBD2 (7 bases). CDR1 and CDR2 (germline): SNHLY, FYNNEI. The CDR3 spans 12 residues. The V and J ends lost 6 bases and 8 bases respectively, with 11 bases between them. DNA of the CDR3: TGTGCCAGCAGGCGCGGGGGCTATGAGCAGTTCTTC. Protein: CASRRGGYEQFF.

The V call is TRBV5-8, the J call TRBJ1-5; D uncertain. The CDR3 spans 15 residues. Trimming pared 4 bases from V and 2 bases from J, leaving 13 bases between. Germline V gene sequence: CDR1 SGHTS, CDR2 YDEGEE. The CDR3 spells CASSLWEVGNQPQHF. Here the CDR3 DNA reads TGTGCCAGCAGCCTGTGGGAGGTGGGCAATCAGCCCCAGCATTTT.

A word on this clone: An end of the junction does not agree with germline; a read error may underlie this. This sample also contains other DNA sequences that code for the same CDR3. The genes are TRBV6-5 and TRBJ1-6; D is ambiguous. Germline CDR1 reads MNHEY; CDR2 reads SVGAGI. CDR3 size: 16 residues. CDR3 protein: CASSYSLVLPNSPLHF. Written as DNA, the CDR3 is TGTGCCAGCAGCTACTCCTTAGTCCTACCCAATTCACCCCTCCACTTT.

The chain combines TRBV3-1 (or the pseudogene TRBV3-2) with TRBJ1-1; 11 bases align to TRBD1. V dropped 6 bases and J dropped 1; count of bases not matched to a gene: 4. Per germline, CDR1 LGHDT and CDR2 YNNKEL (reference sequence). The CDR3 has 15 amino acids. In DNA form, the CDR3 reads TGTGCCAGCAGGGACAGGGGGCAAGGGAACACTGAAGCTTTCTTT. Residues: CASRDRGQGNTEAFF.

About this clone itself: At one of its ends the junction is not consistent with the germline gene, which may arise from a read error. The chain couples TRBV28 to TRBJ1-5, with D hard to call. Germline CDR1 reads MDHEN; CDR2 reads SYDVKM. The CDR3 is 14 amino acids. The CDR3 nucleotides are TGTGCCGGCAGTTTAGTTGCGGATAATCAGCCCCAGCATTTT. It is translated as CAGSLVADNQPQHF.

This sequence joins TRBV6-5 and TRBJ2-2, with TRBD1 matching 9 bases. The V gene's germline CDR1 is MNHEY and CDR2 SVGAGI. Germline trimming cut 7 bases from V and 5 bases from J; bases unmatched to any gene: 8. The CDR3 has 15 amino acids. The CDR3 here is CASTGQGIATGELFF. CDR3 DNA: TGTGCCAGCACGGGACAGGGAATTGCTACCGGGGAGCTGTTTTTT.

The chain combines TRBV7-9 with TRBJ2-1, with 7 bases aligning to TRBD2. Germline CDR1 SEHNR, CDR2 FQNEAQ (reference sequence). CDR3 length: 13 residues. The V gene end was trimmed by 4 bases and the J gene end by 8 bases; junction bases not matched to a gene: 5. CDR3 nucleotides: TGTGCCAGCAGCTCTCGGGGGGTCGATGAGCAGTTCTTC. Protein product: CASSSRGVDEQFF. Based on the CDR3 plus reference TRBV7-9 and TRBJ2-1, the full variable domain is DTGVSQNPRHKITKRGQNVTFRCDPISEHNRLYWYRQTLGQGPEFLTYFQNEAQLEKSRLLSDRFSAERPKGSFSTLEIQRTEQGDSAMYLCASSSRGVDEQFFGPGTRLTVL.

This chain connects TRBV18 to TRBJ1-1; D is possibly TRBD1 (6 bases). The CDR3 length is 14 residues. The germline V gene has CDR1 KGHSH and CDR2 LQKENI. V shed 3 bases and J shed 8 bases, with 16 bases lying between them. The CDR3 bases are TGTGCCAGCTCACCTCCTAATTACGGGGGCGAAGCTTTCTTT. Encoded protein: CASSPPNYGGEAFF.

This chain connects TRBV2 to TRBJ1-2, with D tentatively TRBD1 (5 bases). There are 17 residues in the CDR3. Germline lookup yields CDR1 SNHLY and CDR2 FYNNEI. V was clipped by 0 bases and J by 5 bases, with 19 bases between them. The CDR3 nucleotides are TGTGCCAGCAGTGAAGCGCTAGGACCGGGGCCGGATTATGGCTACACCTTC. Its protein product is CASSEALGPGPDYGYTF.

The V call is TRBV29-1, the J call TRBJ2-1, with TRBD1 matching 7 bases. Germline V gene lookup returns CDR1 SQVTM and CDR2 ANQGSEA. This CDR3 is built from 16 residues. V lost 4 bases and J lost 2; bases outside the gene matches: 11. The CDR3 DNA reads as TGCAGCGTTGTCACCTCCGGGACAGTCACCTACAATGAGCAGTTCTTC. Translated: CSVVTSGTVTYNEQFF.